These T cell receptor beta chains were read from a single sample in a study of OX40 agonist ivuxolimab in advanced cancers. The data were produced by immunoSEQ multiplex PCR, yet TCRdb's version contains in-frame clones alone and is incomplete. The sample comprises around 60,000 clones, nearly 95% of which are singletons, and 25% rests with the top ten. The sequencing used CD4+ or CD8+ T cells sorted from blood, collected in a trial of the OX40 agonist ivuxolimab. The receptors were sampled from an adult with an advanced solid tumor such as melanoma, head and neck, liver or kidney cancer. CDR3s include the opening cysteine and the closing phenylalanine or tryptophan. D genes are given only for firm matches. Clone size is shown for a subset of rows, as once, few, many or a class of expanded clone.

V,size,J,D,DNA,CDR3
TRBV9,NA,TRBJ2-7,NA,TGTGCCAGCAGCGTAGCGGAGTACTCCTACGAGCAGTACTTC,CASSVAEYSYEQYF
TRBV4-2,NA,TRBJ2-3,NA,TGTGCCAGCAGCCAAAGTCTCGGGCCTGCCGAGCCCTGGGGCCAGTATTTT,CASSQSLGPAEPWGQYF
TRBV6-5,NA,TRBJ2-7,NA,TGTGCCAGCAGTCCACATACAGGTCCTCGGGACGAGCAGTACTTC,CASSPHTGPRDEQYF
TRBV14,NA,TRBJ1-5,NA,TGTGCCAGCAGCCAAGACTTGGGACAGCCCCAGCATTTT,CASSQDLGQPQHF
TRBV27,NA,TRBJ2-7,NA,TGTGCCAGCAGTTCGCAGGGGAAGGGCTACGAGCAGTACTTC,CASSSQGKGYEQYF
TRBV19,NA,TRBJ2-7,NA,TGTGCCAGTAGTGCGGGCCAGACCTACGAGCAGTACTTC,CASSAGQTYEQYF
TRBV5-1,NA,TRBJ1-4,TRBD1,TGCGCCAGCAGCCAGGGACAGGGGAATGAAAAACTGTTTTTT,CASSQGQGNEKLFF
TRBV28,NA,TRBJ2-5,NA,TGTGCCAGCAGTCCCCGATTTGACAGGCACCAAGAGACCCAGTACTTC,CASSPRFDRHQETQYF
TRBV7-3,once,TRBJ2-1,TRBD1,TGTGCCAGCAGCATCGGACAGGGGCTGAGGGTCTATGAGCAGTTCTTC,CASSIGQGLRVYEQFF
TRBV30,once,TRBJ1-3,NA,TGTGCCTGGAGTCCCGGAAACACCATATATTTT,CAWSPGNTIYF
TRBV27,NA,TRBJ2-1,NA,TGTGCCAGCAGTTCGAAGATTATCAATGAGCAGTTCTTC,CASSSKIINEQFF
TRBV18,NA,TRBJ2-7,TRBD1,TGTGCCAGCTCACCAAGGAGCGGGACAGGGACCTACGAGCAGTACTTC,CASSPRSGTGTYEQYF
TRBV5-1,NA,TRBJ2-5,NA,TGCGCCAGCAGCTTGGGGACGCCCCCCGAGACCCAGTACTTC,CASSLGTPPETQYF
TRBV29-1,NA,TRBJ2-7,NA,TGCAGCGTTGTAAGCGAGACCTACGAGCAGTACTTC,CSVVSETYEQYF
TRBV5-1,NA,TRBJ2-7,TRBD2,TGCGCCAGCAGCGAGACTAGCGGCTCCTACGAGCAGTACTTC,CASSETSGSYEQYF
TRBV7-9,NA,TRBJ2-5,TRBD1,TGTGCCAGCAGTCCACCCGGGACAGGGGGAGAGACCCAGTACTTC,CASSPPGTGGETQYF
TRBV12-5,once,TRBJ2-7,TRBD2,TGTGCTAGTGGTTGGCCGGGGGGCTACGAGCAGTACTTC,CASGWPGGYEQYF